Below, one T cell receptor (beta chain) is given with its context. Its antigen is unknown. Germline lookup yields CDR1 SGHTA and CDR2 FQGNSA. Trimming cost V 5 bases and J 1 base, with 12 bases left between them. The length of the CDR3 is 14 residues. These data come from a study of T-cell memory formation after mild COVID-19. Study outcomes and limitations: Mostly located in CM and EM were contracting CD4+ clones, with contracting CD8+ clones located in EMRA. Contracting clones from day 15 to 85 showed balanced CD4/CD8; later expanders favored CD4+. Pre-infection memory carried some responding clones, suggesting that cross-reactive memory joined.

TCR alpha and TCR beta cDNA libraries with sample barcodes and UMIs came from 5'RACE using constant-segment primers. TCRdb independently ran MiXCR on the 5' RACE reads; one entry per CDR3 protein. Of about 340,000 distinct CDR3 sequences listed, approximately 15% are singletons. The chain couples TRBV7-2 to TRBJ2-7; D possibly uses TRBD1 or TRBD2 (5 bases each). The sequencing sample was made of PBMCs or a T cell subset sorted from them (not recorded which). The source is a man between 18 and 29 years old who had mild COVID-19 (a few samples of this study predate the infection). Cell type and time point are not known. The CDR3 loop is CASSPGTTSYEQYF. CDR3 coding DNA: TGTGCCAGCAGCCCCGGGACCACTTCCTACGAGCAGTACTTC.